The 2 T cell receptor beta chains reported below all come from one sample, sequenced in a study of immune heterogeneity within non-small cell lung tumors. TCR beta CDR3 amplification used multiplex PCR with 32 V and 13 J primers. TCRdb reprocessed the multiplex PCR reads via MiXCR and lists one record per CDR3 protein. Among 8,500 to 13,000 distinct CDR3 sequences listed, roughly 26% were seen once. For each sample, template was approximately 0.55 ug of bulk tumor genomic DNA. Biopsies, several per primary tumor and spaced far apart, were collected during surgery. Patients with untreated, newly diagnosed non-small cell lung cancer underwent curative surgery. The sequencing input was lung tumor tissue. The receptors were sampled from a man aged 50 to 60 with non-small cell lung cancer.

This clonotype was seen ten or more times. V and J are TRBV5-1 and TRBJ1-2; the D gene is possibly TRBD1 (5 bases). From germline, CDR1 is SGHRS and CDR2 YFSETQ. The CDR3 has 15 amino acids. V lost 1 base, J lost 0 bases, and 10 bases lay in between. The CDR3 DNA sequence: TGCGCCAGCAGCTTGAGTGGGACGACTAACTATGGCTACACCTTC. Protein sequence: CASSLSGTTNYGYTF.

This clonotype turned up a few times. The CDR3 spells CASSQSRGPTWNEQFF. The DNA for the CDR3 is TGTGCCAGCAGCCAATCTCGGGGTCCCACATGGAATGAGCAGTTCTTC. The chain joins TRBV7-2 to TRBJ2-1, with a weak D call TRBD2 (5 bases). Germline CDR1 SGHTA, CDR2 FQGNSA. CDR3 length equals 16 residues. Deletions cut 5 bases from V and 7 bases from J, with 21 bases between.